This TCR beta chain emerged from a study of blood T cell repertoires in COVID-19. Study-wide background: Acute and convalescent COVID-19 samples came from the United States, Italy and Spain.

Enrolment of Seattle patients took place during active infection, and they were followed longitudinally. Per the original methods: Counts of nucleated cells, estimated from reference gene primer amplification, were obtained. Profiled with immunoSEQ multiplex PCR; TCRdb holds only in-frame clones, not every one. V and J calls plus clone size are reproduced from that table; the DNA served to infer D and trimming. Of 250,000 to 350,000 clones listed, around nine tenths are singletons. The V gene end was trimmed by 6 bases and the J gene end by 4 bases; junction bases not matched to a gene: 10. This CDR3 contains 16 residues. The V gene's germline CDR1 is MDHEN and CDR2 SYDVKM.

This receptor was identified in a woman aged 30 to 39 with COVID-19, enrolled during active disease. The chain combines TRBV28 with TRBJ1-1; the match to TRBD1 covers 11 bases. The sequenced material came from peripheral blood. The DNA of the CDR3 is TGTGCCAGCAGGGCCAGATTCGGGACAGGGGGCACTGAAGCTTTCTTT. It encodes CASRARFGTGGTEAFF.